Detailed here is one TCR beta chain. The source of the sample is a study of blood T cell repertoires in COVID-19. As processed by the authors: Amplification of reference gene primers provided the estimated nucleated cell counts. The data were produced by immunoSEQ multiplex PCR, yet TCRdb's version contains in-frame clones alone and is incomplete. V and J calls and clone size come straight from that table; D and trimming were deduced from the DNA. The table has about 240,000 clones, approximately 85% seen once; the top ten hold roughly 12%. Trimming pared 7 bases from V and 5 bases from J, leaving 14 bases between. Germline values: CDR1 MDHEN, CDR2 SYDVKM. CDR3 length: 13 amino acids.

The V gene is TRBV28, the J gene TRBJ2-5; no firm D call. The material sequenced was peripheral blood. The clonotype originates from an older man with acute or convalescent COVID-19. CDR3 coding DNA: TGTGCCAGCACCCGACCGCCCGGGGAGACCCAGTACTTC. Translating it yields CASTRPPGETQYF.